Following are 17 T cell receptor beta chains from one sample sequenced in a study of beta chain features in type 1 diabetes. General observations from the study: TCRB CDR3s were moderately but significantly shorter in Type 1 diabetes patients in all four CD4+ subsets.

These TCRs are of unknown antigen specificity. Expressed TCRB transcripts were sequenced, since all the RNA that had been isolated was reverse transcribed. The protocol was immunoSEQ multiplex PCR, while the TCRdb copy is restricted to in-frame clones and leaves out a portion. The sample contains a few hundred thousand clones, about a tenth of which appear only once. Sequencing used naive CD4+ T cells from blood. All receptors derive from a man younger than 45 with type 1 diabetes.

The rearrangement joins TRBV5-6 to TRBJ2-1; 9 nucleotides align to TRBD2. CDR3 length equals 16 residues. Per germline, CDR1 SGHDT and CDR2 YYEEEE. The V segment lost 3 bases and the J segment 7 bases; nucleotides outside the gene matches: 11. The CDR3 loop is CASSSLAGGPTNEQFF. CDR3 in DNA: TGTGCCAGCAGCTCCTTGGCGGGGGGGCCCACAAATGAGCAGTTCTTC.

The table lists this clone with a few counts. The chain is built from TRBV30 and TRBJ1-3, with 9 nucleotides matching TRBD1. The CDR3 sequence is 14 residues long. Trimming took 3 bases from V and 7 from J; bases not matched to a gene: 7. The germline CDR1 and CDR2 sequences are GTSNPN and SVGIG (reference sequence). This CDR3 reads CAWRGQGTRNTIYF. The CDR3 DNA sequence: TGTGCCTGGAGGGGACAGGGAACAAGGAACACCATATATTTT.

CDR3 sequence reads: CASSLAAGGETQYF. Written as DNA, the CDR3 is TGTGCCAGCAGCTTAGCTGCGGGAGGAGAGACCCAGTACTTC. This chain uses TRBV7-9 with TRBJ2-5; 8 nucleotides agree with TRBD2. Trimming removed 0 bases from V and 4 bases from J; junction bases left unmatched: 1. CDR3 length: 14 amino acids. In germline, CDR1 is SEHNR, CDR2 FQNEAQ (reference sequence).

This CDR3 is CASSDSSYEQYF. In DNA, the CDR3 is TGCGCCAGCAGCGACAGCTCCTACGAGCAGTACTTC. This sequence joins TRBV5-1 and TRBJ2-7; possible D gene TRBD1, 5 bases. V was clipped by 4 bases and J by 0 bases, with 5 bases between them. This CDR3 region has 12 residues. Looked up from germline, CDR1 is SGHRS and CDR2 is YFSETQ.

The J gene is TRBJ2-7, the V gene TRBV2; 8 bases line up with TRBD1. The CDR3 covers 15 residues. The V and J ends lost 5 bases and 1 base, in that order; junction bases with no gene match: 7. The germline V gene has CDR1 SNHLY and CDR2 FYNNEI. CDR3 in amino acids: CASSRFGTGSYEQYF. The DNA for the CDR3 is TGTGCCAGCAGTCGCTTCGGGACAGGATCCTACGAGCAGTACTTC.

The genes are TRBV18 and TRBJ2-7; possible D gene TRBD1, 6 bases. CDR1 and CDR2 from the germline V gene are KGHSH and LQKENI. V lost 6 bases, J lost 2 bases, and 11 bases lay in between. This CDR3 comprises 13 residues. In DNA form, the CDR3 reads TGTGCCAGCTCGCCGGACAGTACCTACGAGCAGTACTTC. Translated, it gives CASSPDSTYEQYF.

The gene calls are TRBV18 and TRBJ1-6; a possible D gene is TRBD1 (6 bases). CDR1 is KGHSH and CDR2 is LQKENI in the germline V gene. The CDR3 runs to 12 residues. Trimming shortened V by 8 bases and J by 9 bases, and 11 bases separated the two germline ends. CDR3 nucleotides: TGTGCCAGCCGGACAGAAGGTTCACCCCTCCACTTT. It specifies CASRTEGSPLHF.

There are a few counts of this clone. V gene TRBV9 combines with J gene TRBJ2-2; D gene ambiguous. CDR1 is SGDLS, CDR2 YYNGEE, per germline. The length of the CDR3 is 13 residues. V was shortened by 0 bases and J by 4 bases, with 4 bases between the two germline ends. The CDR3 nucleotides are TGTGCCAGCAGCGTAGAGAGCACCGGGGAGCTGTTTTTT. The encoded protein is CASSVESTGELFF.

The rearrangement uses TRBV4-2 and TRBJ2-7; possibly TRBD1 for D (5 bases). V shed 2 bases and J shed 0 bases, with 11 bases lying between them. Per the germline V gene, CDR1 is LGHNA and CDR2 is YNFKEQ. This CDR3 is 15 amino acids long. The CDR3 nucleotides read TGTGCCAGCAGCCAAATAGGGGAAAGCTCCTACGAGCAGTACTTC. This gives the protein CASSQIGESSYEQYF.

CDR3 DNA: TGCAGCGTTGAAGATCGGCGCAGGGCTAATACTGAAGCTTTCTTT. It translates to CSVEDRRRANTEAFF. The chain employs TRBV29-1 and TRBJ1-1, with D maybe TRBD1 (5 bases). The CDR3 consists of 15 residues. The germline gives CDR1 SQVTM, CDR2 ANQGSEA. The V gene lost 0 bases and the J gene lost 5 bases, with 16 bases spanning the gap.

In this sample, this clone turned up a few times. This chain's CDR3 is CASTLEGAYTDTQYF. The CDR3 coding sequence is TGTGCCAGCACCCTAGAGGGGGCCTACACAGATACGCAGTATTTT. The chain combines TRBV7-2 with TRBJ2-3; 7 positions match TRBD1. Trimming removed 7 bases from V and 2 bases from J; junction bases left unmatched: 9. CDR3 length equals 15 residues. Germline lookup yields CDR1 SGHTA and CDR2 FQGNSA.

This clone has more than one count but fewer than ten. The chain recombines TRBV29-1 with TRBJ2-3, with 10 bases that match TRBD1. J was trimmed by 4 bases and V by 4 bases; bases with no gene match: 5. CDR3 length equals 14 residues. Germline loops: CDR1 SQVTM, CDR2 ANQGSEA. The CDR3 region has the DNA TGCAGCGTTGCGGACAGGGGGGTCGCAGATACGCAGTATTTT. Amino acid sequence: CSVADRGVADTQYF.

The V and J genes are TRBV2 and TRBJ1-6; 10 nucleotides align to TRBD1. Germline assignment: CDR1 SNHLY and CDR2 FYNNEI. The length of the CDR3 is 15 residues. The V and J ends lost 5 bases and 5 bases, in that order; junction bases with no gene match: 3. CDR3 in amino acids: CASSWDRGHNSPLHF. The DNA of the CDR3 is TGTGCCAGCAGTTGGGACAGGGGACATAATTCACCCCTCCACTTT.

The CDR3 sequence: CASSLVGGGARRKDTQYF. CDR3 DNA sequence: TGTGCCAGCAGCTTAGTCGGCGGGGGGGCACGTAGGAAAGATACGCAGTATTTT. This chain joins TRBV11-2 and TRBJ2-3, with 9 bases fitting TRBD2. This CDR3 has 18 residues. V dropped 1 base and J dropped 5; count of bases not matched to a gene: 13. In germline, CDR1 is SGHAT, CDR2 FQNNGV.

The chain combines TRBV4-1 with TRBJ1-6; D gene unclear. The germline gives CDR1 MGHRA, CDR2 YSYEKL. The CDR3 spans 12 residues. Trimming removed 3 bases at V and 8 bases at J, with 5 bases between. The CDR3 nucleotides are TGCGCCAGCAGCCACATAGATTCACCCCTCCACTTT. This encodes CASSHIDSPLHF.

The CDR3 sequence is CAAPEECPYEQYF. In DNA form, the CDR3 reads TGTGCCGCCCCCGAGGAATGCCCCTACGAGCAGTACTTC. V is TRBV28 and J is TRBJ2-7, with D unresolved. V was shortened by 11 bases and J by 2 bases, with 16 bases between the two germline ends. Germline CDR1 MDHEN, CDR2 SYDVKM. The CDR3 is made up of 13 amino acids.

The gene calls are TRBV7-6 and TRBJ2-7, with 11 nucleotides matching TRBD2. Germline V gives CDR1 SGHVS, CDR2 FNYEAQ. V trimming: 5 bases; J trimming: 2 bases; junction bases outside the gene matches: 8. The CDR3 runs 16 residues. CDR3: CASSGRTSGGPYEQYF. CDR3 bases: TGTGCCAGCAGCGGGAGAACTAGCGGGGGCCCCTACGAGCAGTACTTC.